The clone carrying this T cell receptor beta chain was seen only a few times. One junction end disagrees with the germline gene, perhaps due to a read error. The source of the sample is a study of blood T cells in healthy people across ages. The CDR3 extends over 17 amino acids. Germline CDR1 KGHDR, CDR2 SFDVKD. Combining a sample-barcoded 5' primer with a J-beta primer mix, a second PCR ran for roughly 7 to 12 cycles. From the 5' RACE reads, TCRdb called clonotypes with MiXCR, one entry per CDR3 protein. This table has over 750,000 distinct CDR3 sequences, roughly 25% appearing once. Extraction of total RNA produced a minimum of 5 micrograms from each sample. The same sample was also studied in work on T cells of mothers and their children. According to that study: A few healthy Caucasian mothers, along with their six children, served as the donors. Random nucleotides (2-4) and sample barcodes were added by the M1S primer used in the second PCR. T cell clones that were persistent and microchimeric went undetected.

Sequencing was carried out using blood. This chain links TRBV24-1 with TRBJ2-7; tentatively, D is TRBD1 (5 bases). The receptor comes from a boy between 5 and 17 years old in good health. In nucleotides, the CDR3 is TGTGCCACCAGTGATTTGCAGGGCAGCAGAGCACAAGAGACCCAGTATTTC. Encoded protein: CATSDLQGSRAQETQYF.